These 19 T cell receptor beta chains were all obtained from the same sample, sequenced in a study of siplizumab effects on memory and regulatory T cells. The protocol was immunoSEQ multiplex PCR, while the TCRdb copy is restricted to in-frame clones and leaves out a portion. The table shows about 87,000 clones, with over 80% occurring only once. Input material: CD4+ T cells sorted from blood. The receptors stem from a human donor in good health.

The V gene is TRBV7-2, the J gene TRBJ2-7; a possible D gene is TRBD1 (6 bases). V lost 5 bases to trimming and J lost 1 base, with 12 bases between them. The CDR3 spans 14 residues. Germline V CDR1 and CDR2: SGHTA, FQGNSA. The CDR3 DNA reads as TGTGCCAGCAGCCCAGTGGACAGTTCCTACGAGCAGTACTTC. It specifies CASSPVDSSYEQYF.

This chain uses TRBV15 with TRBJ2-7; D is ambiguous. The CDR3 has 14 residues. With 4 bases removed from V and 2 bases from J, the gap between germline ends came to 12 bases. Germline CDR1 is LNHNV and CDR2 is YYDKDF (reference sequence). The CDR3 DNA is TGTGCCACCAGCACCCGGACCCGGACCTACGAGCAGTACTTC. Amino acids: CATSTRTRTYEQYF.

The V call is TRBV28, the J call TRBJ1-2; TRBD1 might be the D (5 bases). From germline, CDR1 is MDHEN and CDR2 SYDVKM. The CDR3 runs to 13 residues. V lost 6 bases, J lost 6 bases, and 14 bases lay in between. DNA of the CDR3: TGTGCCAGCAGATCCGGGACGGACGATGGCTACACCTTC. It specifies CASRSGTDDGYTF.

The chain has TRBV4-1 and TRBJ1-1; D perhaps matches TRBD1 (5 bases). Per the germline V gene, CDR1 is MGHRA and CDR2 is YSYEKL. The V gene lost 1 base and the J gene lost 0 bases, with 6 bases spanning the gap. The CDR3 is made up of 14 amino acids. The CDR3 is CASSQVGVNTEAFF. The CDR3 nucleotides are TGCGCCAGCAGCCAAGTGGGGGTGAACACTGAAGCTTTCTTT.

This clone was observed a single time. V gene TRBV11-3 combines with J gene TRBJ2-1; D is undetermined. This CDR3 is built from 14 residues. The V and J ends lost 3 bases and 5 bases respectively, with 11 bases between them. CDR1 and CDR2 from the germline V gene are SGHNT and YENEEA. The CDR3 sequence is CASSFGLTNNEQFF. DNA for the CDR3: TGTGCCAGCAGCTTCGGGCTAACCAACAATGAGCAGTTCTTC.

The V call is TRBV19, the J call TRBJ2-2, with a weak D call TRBD1 (6 bases). There are 13 residues in the CDR3. V dropped 7 bases and J dropped 4 bases, with 10 bases sitting between them. Germline V lookup: CDR1 LNHDA, CDR2 SQIVND (reference sequence). This CDR3 is CASKQGITGELFF. The CDR3 nucleotides are TGTGCCAGTAAGCAGGGGATCACCGGGGAGCTGTTTTTT.

V is TRBV18 and J is TRBJ1-1, with D maybe TRBD1 (5 bases). V was clipped by 8 bases and J by 3 bases, with 19 bases between them. Germline V gene lookup returns CDR1 KGHSH and CDR2 LQKENI. The CDR3 covers 15 residues. CDR3 protein: CASSHIGARDTEAFF. CDR3 bases: TGTGCCAGCAGCCATATCGGGGCCCGGGACACTGAAGCTTTCTTT.

There are a few counts of this clone. This rearrangement joins TRBV5-1 to TRBJ2-7; maybe TRBD2 (6 bases). Between the trimmed V and J ends, which lost 2 bases and 7 bases, there was a span of 25 bases. Germline CDR1 is SGHRS and CDR2 is YFSETQ. This CDR3 has 17 residues. CDR3 bases: TGCGCCAGCAGCTTATTTTCCCGACTTGCGGGATTCGGAGAGCAGTACTTC. Its translation: CASSLFSRLAGFGEQYF.

The V call is TRBV7-8, the J call TRBJ2-3; 8 nucleotides align to TRBD2. CDR1 and CDR2 (germline): SGHVS, FQNEAQ. V shed 8 bases and J 6 bases; nucleotides not matched to a gene: 22. The CDR3 spans 18 residues. CDR3 sequence reads: CASQSRAGAPYGLDTQYF. For the CDR3, the DNA is TGTGCCAGCCAATCACGAGCGGGAGCTCCGTATGGACTGGATACGCAGTATTTT.

This chain joins TRBV19 and TRBJ2-5, with D tentatively TRBD2 (5 bases). The germline CDR1 and CDR2 sequences are LNHDA and SQIVND (reference sequence). Trimming stripped 9 bases from V and 4 bases from J, with 15 bases between. This CDR3 spans 13 amino acids. The CDR3 DNA sequence: TGTGCCAGCTCCCCCCTGGCGGGAGAGACCCAGTACTTC. Amino acids: CASSPLAGETQYF.

The CDR3, as DNA: TGTGCCAGCAATGCTGGGTTGGGCGCTTTCTTT. Its protein is CASNAGLGAFF. The V and J genes are TRBV28 and TRBJ1-1, with D hard to call. Trimming removed 7 bases at V and 11 bases at J, with 14 bases between. Germline V lookup: CDR1 MDHEN, CDR2 SYDVKM. CDR3 size: 11 residues.

This sequence joins TRBV28 and TRBJ1-5; 7 bases are shared with TRBD1. V lost 3 bases, J lost 6 bases, and 5 bases stayed unmatched. This CDR3 contains 14 residues. Germline CDR1 reads MDHEN; CDR2 reads SYDVKM. The CDR3 DNA reads as TGTGCCAGCAGTTTGATAACAGGGGTTCAGCCCCAGCATTTT. Protein sequence: CASSLITGVQPQHF.

The V gene is TRBV10-3, the J gene TRBJ2-7, with D possibly matching TRBD1 (7 bases). Between the trimmed V and J ends, which lost 10 bases and 7 bases, there was a span of 26 bases. The germline V gene has CDR1 ENHRY and CDR2 SYGVKD. The CDR3 has 15 amino acids. Written as DNA, the CDR3 is TGTGCCACTAAGGAGGGGGCGAACGCCCCGGGGGAGCAGTACTTC. Amino acids: CATKEGANAPGEQYF.

This rearrangement joins TRBV25-1 to TRBJ1-4; 11 bases match TRBD1. V lost 6 bases and J lost 5; bases outside the gene matches: 8. This CDR3 has 16 residues. Germline CDR1 is MGHDK and CDR2 is SYGVNS. CDR3 loop: CASRGRGDRGNEKLFF. The CDR3 nucleotides read TGTGCCAGCAGGGGAAGGGGGGACAGGGGGAATGAAAAACTGTTTTTT.

The chain couples TRBV4-1 to TRBJ2-3; D perhaps matches TRBD1 (6 bases). The CDR3 is 14 residues long. V was clipped by 3 bases and J by 1 base, with 8 bases between them. In germline, CDR1 is MGHRA, CDR2 YSYEKL. CDR3 nucleotides: TGCGCCAGCAGCCAGGGGGCGGGCACAGATACGCAGTATTTT. Translated: CASSQGAGTDTQYF.

This chain connects TRBV21-1 to TRBJ1-1; the listed D gene, TRBD1, was not tested against the DNA. TRBV21-1 is a known pseudogene. The CDR3 runs 18 residues. The CDR3 is CASSKASVAGTGETEAFF. The CDR3 DNA is TGTGCCAGCAGCAAAGCCTCTGTGGCGGGGACAGGGGAGACTGAAGCTTTCTTT.

This clone occurred a few times. V gene TRBV19 combines with J gene TRBJ1-5; D may be TRBD1 (6 bases). V lost 6 bases and J lost 4, with 19 bases in between. This CDR3 is 16 amino acids long. Germline V CDR1 and CDR2: LNHDA, SQIVND (reference sequence). The CDR3 DNA follows: TGTGCCAGTAGCGCAGTGACAGGAATCTCGAATCAGCCCCAGCATTTT. It is translated as CASSAVTGISNQPQHF.

The chain employs TRBV5-1 and TRBJ2-7; tentatively, D is TRBD2 (5 bases). Germline CDR1 is SGHRS and CDR2 is YFSETQ. V was pared by 3 bases and J by 0 bases, with 10 bases between. The CDR3 consists of 14 residues. CDR3 sequence reads: CASSSDLFSYEQYF. In nucleotides, the CDR3 is TGCGCCAGCAGCTCGGACTTATTCTCCTACGAGCAGTACTTC.

The chain's CDR3 is CASSQVRGGTKNIQYF. The CDR3 nucleotides read TGTGCCAGCAGCCAAGTGAGGGGCGGGACCAAAAACATTCAGTACTTC. The chain employs TRBV4-2 and TRBJ2-4, with a tentative D call TRBD2 (6 bases). Germline V lookup: CDR1 LGHNA, CDR2 YNFKEQ. The CDR3 extends over 16 amino acids. The ends were cut back, 1 base at V and 2 bases at J, with 12 bases in the middle.